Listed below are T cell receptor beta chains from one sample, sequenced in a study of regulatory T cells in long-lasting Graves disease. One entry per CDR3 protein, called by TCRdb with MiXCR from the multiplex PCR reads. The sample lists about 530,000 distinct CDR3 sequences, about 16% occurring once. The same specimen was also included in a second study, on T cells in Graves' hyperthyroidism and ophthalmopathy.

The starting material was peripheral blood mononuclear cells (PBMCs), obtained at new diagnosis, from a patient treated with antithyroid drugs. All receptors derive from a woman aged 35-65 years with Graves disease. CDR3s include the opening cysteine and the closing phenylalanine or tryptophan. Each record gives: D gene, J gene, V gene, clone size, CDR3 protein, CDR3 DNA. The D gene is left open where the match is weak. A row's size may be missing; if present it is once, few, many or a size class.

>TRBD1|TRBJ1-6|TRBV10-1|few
CASREEQGKGSPLHF
TGCGCCAGCAGAGAAGAACAGGGGAAGGGTTCACCCCTCCACTTT
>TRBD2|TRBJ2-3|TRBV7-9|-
CASSLGTSGLRSSSTDTQYF
TGTGCCAGCAGCTTAGGCACTAGCGGGCTTCGATCCTCTAGCACAGATACGCAGTATTTT
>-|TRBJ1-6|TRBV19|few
CASSIVGASGSPLHF
TGTGCCAGTAGTATAGTAGGGGCGTCGGGGTCACCCCTCCACTTT
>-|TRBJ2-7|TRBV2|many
CASSEAAGDEQYF
TGTGCCAGCAGTGAAGCGGCAGGGGACGAGCAGTACTTC
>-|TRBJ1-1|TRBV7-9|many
CASSKWAEITEAFF
TGTGCCAGCAGCAAGTGGGCAGAGATCACTGAAGCTTTCTTT
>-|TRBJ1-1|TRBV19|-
CASSTDGPRTGEAFF
TGTGCCAGTAGTACAGATGGGCCCAGGACTGGCGAAGCTTTCTTT
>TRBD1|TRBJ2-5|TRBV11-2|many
CASSLNQPGQGKNQETQYF
TGTGCCAGCAGCTTAAACCAACCGGGACAGGGCAAGAACCAAGAGACCCAGTACTTC
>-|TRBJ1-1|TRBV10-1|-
CASSDAASAFF
TGCGCCAGCAGTGACGCTGCATCCGCTTTCTTT
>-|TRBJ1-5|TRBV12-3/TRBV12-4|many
CASTRGGTGNQPQHF
TGTGCCAGCACCCGGGGGGGGACGGGCAATCAGCCCCAGCATTTT
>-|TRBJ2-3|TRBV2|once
CASSSGAEDTQYF
TGTGCCAGCTCGTCGGGGGCGGAGGATACGCAGTATTTT
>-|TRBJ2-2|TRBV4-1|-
CASSQFEGGGELFF
TGCGCCAGCAGCCAATTCGAGGGTGGCGGGGAGCTGTTTTTT
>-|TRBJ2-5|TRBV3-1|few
CASSQGVTAETQYF
TGTGCCAGCAGCCAAGGGGTTACGGCAGAGACCCAGTACTTC
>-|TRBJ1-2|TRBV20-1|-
CSAAENYGYTF
TGCAGTGCTGCGGAGAACTATGGCTACACCTTC
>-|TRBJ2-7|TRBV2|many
CASRIGQYEQYF
TGTGCCAGCAGGATAGGACAGTACGAGCAGTACTTC
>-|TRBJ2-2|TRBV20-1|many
CSASGQNTGELFF
TGCAGTGCTAGCGGGCAGAACACCGGGGAGCTGTTTTTT
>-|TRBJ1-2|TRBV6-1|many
CASTLGTGKDYTF
TGTGCCAGCACCTTAGGAACAGGAAAGGACTACACCTTC
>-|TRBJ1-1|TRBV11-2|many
CASSSMGGSTEAFF
TGTGCCAGCAGCTCCATGGGGGGTTCCACTGAAGCTTTCTTT
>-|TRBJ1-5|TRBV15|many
CATSRELDSTQPQHF
TGTGCCACCAGCAGGGAATTGGACAGTACTCAGCCCCAGCATTTT
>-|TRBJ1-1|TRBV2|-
CASRQDWGTKEAFF
TGTGCCAGCAGGCAAGATTGGGGGACAAAGGAGGCTTTCTTT
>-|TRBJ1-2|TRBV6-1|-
CASRQTQGFDYGYTF
TGTGCCAGCAGACAAACCCAGGGTTTTGACTATGGCTACACCTTC
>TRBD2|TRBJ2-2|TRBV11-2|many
CASSPWGGRTGELFF
TGTGCCAGCAGCCCGTGGGGGGGTCGGACCGGGGAGCTGTTTTTT
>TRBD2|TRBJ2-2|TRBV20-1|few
CSAPPGLASTGELFF
TGCAGTGCCCCACCGGGACTAGCCTCCACCGGGGAGCTGTTTTTT
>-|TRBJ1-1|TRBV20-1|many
CSASPTMNTEAFF
TGCAGTGCTTCCCCCACCATGAACACTGAAGCTTTCTTT
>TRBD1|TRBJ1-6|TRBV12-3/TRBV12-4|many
CASSPRMTGESPLHF
TGTGCCAGCAGTCCTCGGATGACAGGGGAGTCACCCCTCCACTTT
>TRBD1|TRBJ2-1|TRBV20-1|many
CSAPASHRGYNEQFF
TGCAGTGCTCCAGCCAGCCACAGGGGATACAATGAGCAGTTCTTC
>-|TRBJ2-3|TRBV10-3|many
CASRGEPTDTQYF
TGTGCCAGCCGAGGTGAACCCACAGATACGCAGTATTTT
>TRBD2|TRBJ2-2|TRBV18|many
CASSPGGYTGELFF
TGTGCCAGCAGCCCGGGGGGGTACACCGGGGAGCTGTTTTTT
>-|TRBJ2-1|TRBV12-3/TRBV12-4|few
CASGRLSFNEQFF
TGTGCCAGCGGGAGGCTGTCATTCAATGAGCAGTTCTTC
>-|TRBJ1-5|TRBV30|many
CAWSREGNQPQHF
TGTGCCTGGAGCCGAGAGGGTAACCAGCCCCAGCATTTT
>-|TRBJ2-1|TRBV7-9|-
CASSLVVGVSWEQFF
TGTGCCAGCAGCTTAGTAGTGGGGGTTAGTTGGGAGCAGTTCTTC
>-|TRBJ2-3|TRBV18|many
CASSQENTQYF
TGTGCCAGCTCGCAGGAGAATACGCAGTATTTT
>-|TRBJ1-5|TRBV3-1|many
CASSQAGRNQPQHF
TGTGCCAGCAGCCAAGCGGGTCGAAATCAGCCCCAGCATTTT
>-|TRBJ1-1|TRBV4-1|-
CASSQVRGEAFF
TGCGCCAGCAGCCAAGTGAGGGGTGAAGCTTTCTTT
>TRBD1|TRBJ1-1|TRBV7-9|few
CASSLAGTGSMNTEAFF
TGTGCCAGCAGCTTAGCGGGGACAGGGTCCATGAACACTGAAGCTTTCTTT
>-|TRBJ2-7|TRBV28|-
CASSFAGIYEQYF
TGTGCCAGCAGTTTCGCGGGGATTTACGAGCAGTACTTC
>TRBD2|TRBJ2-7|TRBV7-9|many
CASLRPGHWLAGGYEQYF
TGTGCCAGCCTTCGACCAGGGCATTGGCTAGCGGGGGGTTACGAGCAGTACTTC
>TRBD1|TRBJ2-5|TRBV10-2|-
CASSGQGGSETQYF
TGCGCCAGCAGTGGACAGGGCGGTTCAGAGACCCAGTACTTC
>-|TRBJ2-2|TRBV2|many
CASMRQENTGELFF
TGTGCCAGCATGAGGCAGGAGAACACCGGGGAGCTGTTTTTT
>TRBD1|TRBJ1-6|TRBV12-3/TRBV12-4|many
CASRQGQGYNSPLHF
TGTGCCAGCAGACAGGGACAGGGTTATAATTCACCCCTCCACTTT
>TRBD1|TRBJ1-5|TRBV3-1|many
CASSQQGQVNQPQHF
TGTGCCAGCAGCCAACAGGGACAGGTCAATCAGCCCCAGCATTTT
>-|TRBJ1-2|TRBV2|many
CASSDRIQGGYTF
TGTGCCAGCAGTGATCGGATCCAAGGGGGCTACACCTTC
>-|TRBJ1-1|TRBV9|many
CASSVGMNTEAFF
TGTGCCAGCAGTGTAGGGATGAACACTGAAGCTTTCTTT
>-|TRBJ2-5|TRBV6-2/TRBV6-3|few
CASSYVGSQETQYF
TGTGCCAGCAGTTACGTTGGGAGTCAAGAGACCCAGTACTTC
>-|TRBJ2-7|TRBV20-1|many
CSARDKTVYEQYF
TGCAGTGCTAGAGATAAGACAGTTTACGAGCAGTACTTC
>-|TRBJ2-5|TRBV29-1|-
CSVEASDRHSEETQYF
TGCAGCGTTGAAGCCTCGGACAGACATTCGGAAGAGACCCAGTACTTC
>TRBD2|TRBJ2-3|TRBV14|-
CASSRLAGDDTQYF
TGTGCCAGCAGCCGACTAGCGGGGGATGATACGCAGTATTTT
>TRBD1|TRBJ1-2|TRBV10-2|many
CASSESPDREGYGYTF
TGCGCCAGCAGTGAGTCGCCTGACAGGGAAGGGTATGGCTACACCTTC
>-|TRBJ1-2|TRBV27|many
CASSLTGRTPSGYTF
TGTGCCAGCAGTCTTACAGGTCGGACACCCTCGGGCTACACCTTC
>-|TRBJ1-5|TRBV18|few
CASSPAPNQPQHF
TGTGCCAGCTCACCGGCGCCGAATCAGCCCCAGCATTTT
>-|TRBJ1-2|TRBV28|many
CASSPRAYGYTF
TGTGCCAGCAGCCCCCGGGCCTATGGCTACACCTTC
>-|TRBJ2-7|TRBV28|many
CASKVTGYEQYF
TGTGCCAGCAAGGTTACAGGGTACGAGCAGTACTTC